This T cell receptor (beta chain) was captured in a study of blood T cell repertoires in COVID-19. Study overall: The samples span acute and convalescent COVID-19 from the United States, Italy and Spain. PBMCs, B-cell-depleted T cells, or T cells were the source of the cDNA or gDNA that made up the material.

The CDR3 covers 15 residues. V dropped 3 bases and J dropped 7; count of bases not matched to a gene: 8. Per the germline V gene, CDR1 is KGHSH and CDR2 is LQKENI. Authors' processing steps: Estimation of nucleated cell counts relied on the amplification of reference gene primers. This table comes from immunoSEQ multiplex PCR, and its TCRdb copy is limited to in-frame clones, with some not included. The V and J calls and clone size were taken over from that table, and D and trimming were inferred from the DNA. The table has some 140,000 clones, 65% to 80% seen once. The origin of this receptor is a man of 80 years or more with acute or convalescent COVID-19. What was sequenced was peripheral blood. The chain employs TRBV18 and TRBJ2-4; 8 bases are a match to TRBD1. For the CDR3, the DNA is TGTGCCAGCTCACCGATCAGGGGGCCTCGGAACATTCAGTACTTC. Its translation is CASSPIRGPRNIQYF.